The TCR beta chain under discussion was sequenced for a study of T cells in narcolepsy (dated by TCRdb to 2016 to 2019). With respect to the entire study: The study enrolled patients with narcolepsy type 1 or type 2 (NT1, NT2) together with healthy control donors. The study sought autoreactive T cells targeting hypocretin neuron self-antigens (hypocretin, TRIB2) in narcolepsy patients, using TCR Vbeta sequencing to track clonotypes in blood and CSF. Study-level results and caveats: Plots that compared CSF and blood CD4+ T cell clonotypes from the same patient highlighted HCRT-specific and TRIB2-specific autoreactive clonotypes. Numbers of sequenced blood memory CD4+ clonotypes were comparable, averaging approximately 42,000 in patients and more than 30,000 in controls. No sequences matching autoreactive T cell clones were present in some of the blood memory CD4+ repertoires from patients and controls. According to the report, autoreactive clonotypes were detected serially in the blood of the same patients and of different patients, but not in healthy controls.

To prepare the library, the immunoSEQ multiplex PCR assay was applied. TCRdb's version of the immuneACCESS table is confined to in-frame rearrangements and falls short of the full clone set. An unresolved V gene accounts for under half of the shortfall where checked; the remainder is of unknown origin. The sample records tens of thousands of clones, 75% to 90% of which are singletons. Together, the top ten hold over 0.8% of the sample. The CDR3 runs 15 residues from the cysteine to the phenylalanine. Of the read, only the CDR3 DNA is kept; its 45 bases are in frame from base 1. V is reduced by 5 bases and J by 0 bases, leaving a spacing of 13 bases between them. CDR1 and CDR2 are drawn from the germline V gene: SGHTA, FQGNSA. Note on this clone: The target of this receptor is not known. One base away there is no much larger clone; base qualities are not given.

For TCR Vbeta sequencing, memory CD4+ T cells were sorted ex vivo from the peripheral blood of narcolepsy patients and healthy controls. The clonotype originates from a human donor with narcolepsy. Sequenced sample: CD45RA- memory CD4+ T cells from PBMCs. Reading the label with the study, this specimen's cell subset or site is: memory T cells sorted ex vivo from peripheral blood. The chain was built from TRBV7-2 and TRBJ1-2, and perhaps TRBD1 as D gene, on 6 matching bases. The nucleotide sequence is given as TGTGCCAGCAGCCTTAGGACAGCGACTAACTATGGCTACACCTTC. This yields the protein CASSLRTATNYGYTF. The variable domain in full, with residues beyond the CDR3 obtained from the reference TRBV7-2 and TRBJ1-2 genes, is GAGVSQSPSNKVTEKGKDVELRCDPISGHTALYWYRQSLGQGLEFLIYFQGNSAPDKSGLPSDRFSAERTGGSVSTLTIQRTQQEDSAVYLCASSLRTATNYGYTFGSGTRLTVV.